The clone carrying this T cell receptor (beta chain) has a single count. The method was immunoSEQ multiplex PCR; TCRdb's version includes in-frame clones alone and lacks a portion of them. The table lists 45,000 to 55,000 clones, less than 95% of them singletons. The data originate from a study of blood T cell repertoires in COVID-19. V lost 5 bases and J lost 3; bases outside the gene matches: 10. The CDR3 has 16 amino acids. CDR1 is SGHAT and CDR2 is FQNNGV in the germline V gene. The clonotype comes from a human donor in a cohort sampled during active COVID-19. Sequences were obtained from peripheral blood. The chain recombines TRBV11-2 with TRBJ2-7, with 10 bases matching TRBD2. CDR3: CASSRTSSGSVYEQYF. The CDR3 DNA reads as TGTGCCAGCAGCCGTACTTCTAGCGGGAGTGTCTACGAGCAGTACTTC.